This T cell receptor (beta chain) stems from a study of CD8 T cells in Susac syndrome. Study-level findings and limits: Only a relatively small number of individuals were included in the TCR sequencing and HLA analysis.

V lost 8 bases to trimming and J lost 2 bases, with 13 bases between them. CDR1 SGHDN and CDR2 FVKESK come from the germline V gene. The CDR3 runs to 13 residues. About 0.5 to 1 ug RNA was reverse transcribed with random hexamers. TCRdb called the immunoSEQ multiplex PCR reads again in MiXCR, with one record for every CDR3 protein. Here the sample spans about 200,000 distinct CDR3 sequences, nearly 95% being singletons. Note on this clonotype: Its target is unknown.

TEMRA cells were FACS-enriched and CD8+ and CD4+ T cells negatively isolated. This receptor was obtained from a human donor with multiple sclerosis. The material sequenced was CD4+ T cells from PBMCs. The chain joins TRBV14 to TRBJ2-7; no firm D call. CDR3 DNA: TGTGCCAGCCGTGAGGCTGGGCCCTACGAGCAGTACTTC. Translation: CASREAGPYEQYF.